This T cell receptor beta chain was recorded in a study of blood T cell repertoires in COVID-19. With 0 bases removed from V and 6 bases from J, the gap between germline ends came to 22 bases. The CDR3 loop spans 17 amino acids. Per germline, CDR1 SGHRS and CDR2 YFSETQ. Measured with immunoSEQ multiplex PCR; TCRdb has only the in-frame clones, and not every one. The profile shows roughly 500,000 clones, approximately 90% of them singletons. The clonotype comes from a woman aged 40 to 49 who had recovered from COVID-19. The sample comprised PBMCs or T cells enriched from blood (not recorded which). The rearrangement uses TRBV5-1 and TRBJ2-7, with D maybe TRBD1 (5 bases). CDR3 loop: CASSLAGQGPPRGEQYF. The CDR3 DNA reads TGCGCCAGCAGCTTGGCCGGGCAGGGCCCTCCCCGCGGCGAGCAGTACTTC.